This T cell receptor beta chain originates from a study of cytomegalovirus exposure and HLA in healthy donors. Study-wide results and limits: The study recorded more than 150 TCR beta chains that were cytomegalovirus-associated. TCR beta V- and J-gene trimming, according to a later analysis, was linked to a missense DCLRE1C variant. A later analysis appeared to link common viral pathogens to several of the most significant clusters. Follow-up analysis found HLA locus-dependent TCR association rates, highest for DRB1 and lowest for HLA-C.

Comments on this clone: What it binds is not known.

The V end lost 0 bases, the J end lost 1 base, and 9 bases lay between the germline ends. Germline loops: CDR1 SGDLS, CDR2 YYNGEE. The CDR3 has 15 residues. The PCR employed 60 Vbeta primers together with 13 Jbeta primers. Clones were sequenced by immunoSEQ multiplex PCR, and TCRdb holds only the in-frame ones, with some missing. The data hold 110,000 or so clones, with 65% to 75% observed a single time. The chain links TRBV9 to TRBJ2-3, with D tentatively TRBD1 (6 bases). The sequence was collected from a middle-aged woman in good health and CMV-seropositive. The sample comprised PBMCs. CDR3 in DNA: TGTGCCAGCAGCGTAGTTGAGGGGGGCACAGATACGCAGTATTTT. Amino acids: CASSVVEGGTDTQYF.